The sequence of this T cell receptor (beta chain) was determined in a study of T cells in Graves' hyperthyroidism and ophthalmopathy. The table lists this clonotype with a few counts. The antigen remains undetermined. Amplified TCR beta CDR3 regions derived from RNA transcripts. HTBI primers were employed in a first-round RT-PCR of the TCR CDR3. TCRdb fed the multiplex PCR reads into MiXCR, producing one record per CDR3 protein. Here the sample spans about 360,000 distinct CDR3 sequences, approximately 14% being singletons. The study's findings and limits: A model built on 13 V-J features separated ophthalmopathy from stable hyperthyroidism.

The V gene lost 3 bases and the J gene lost 4 bases, with 13 bases spanning the gap. The CDR3 is made up of 14 amino acids. Looked up from germline, CDR1 is MDHEN and CDR2 is SYDVKM. Drawn at first hyperthyroidism diagnosis, the blood sample preceded any ophthalmopathy symptoms. The sequence derives from a woman aged 18-30 years with Graves' hyperthyroidism that later progressed to Graves' ophthalmopathy. The chain carries TRBV28 and TRBJ2-7, with D possibly being TRBD1 (6 bases). Source material: blood. CDR3 coding DNA: TGTGCCAGCAGTTTCGGCAGGGGTAGATACGAGCAGTACTTC. The encoded protein is CASSFGRGRYEQYF.